This is a list of T cell receptor beta chains from one sample in a study of blood T cell repertoires in COVID-19. The repertoire was sequenced with immunoSEQ multiplex PCR; TCRdb's copy has only in-frame clones and lacks some. The repertoire holds around 280,000 clones, with about 83% as singletons. The sample consisted of PBMCs or T cells enriched from blood (not recorded which). These receptors were obtained from a woman aged 40-49 years who had recovered from COVID-19. Each CDR3 is given with its conserved first and last residue. The order of the fields is D gene, V gene, J gene, clone size, CDR3 DNA, CDR3 protein. The D gene is left open where the match is weak. The listing skips clone size in some rows; elsewhere it reads once, few, many or a size class.

d_gene: .
v_gene: TRBV7-8
j_gene: TRBJ1-5
abundance: .
CDR3nt: TGTGCCAGCAGCCTACCGCCCGGGACCCAGCATTTT
CDR3aa: CASSLPPGTQHF

d_gene: TRBD1
v_gene: TRBV6-5
j_gene: TRBJ1-5
abundance: .
CDR3nt: TGTGCCAGCAGTTACTCGCCGGGACAGAATCAGCCCCAGCATTTT
CDR3aa: CASSYSPGQNQPQHF

d_gene: .
v_gene: TRBV14
j_gene: TRBJ1-6
abundance: .
CDR3nt: TGTGCCAGCAAAATAGGGGTCAATTCACCCCTCCACTTT
CDR3aa: CASKIGVNSPLHF

d_gene: .
v_gene: TRBV7-9
j_gene: TRBJ1-1
abundance: once
CDR3nt: TGTGCCAGCAGCCCCAGCGGGACTTCAACTGAAGCTTTCTTT
CDR3aa: CASSPSGTSTEAFF

d_gene: TRBD2
v_gene: TRBV7-3
j_gene: TRBJ2-2
abundance: .
CDR3nt: TGTGCCAGCAGCTTATCTAGCGGGAGAGCCGGGGAGCTGTTTTTT
CDR3aa: CASSLSSGRAGELFF

d_gene: TRBD1
v_gene: TRBV2
j_gene: TRBJ1-2
abundance: .
CDR3nt: TGTGCCAGCCACAATGGACAGGGTCTGTATGGCTACACCTTC
CDR3aa: CASHNGQGLYGYTF

d_gene: .
v_gene: TRBV19
j_gene: TRBJ1-6
abundance: .
CDR3nt: TGTGCCAGTAGGCGGGAAATTGATAATTCACCCCTCCACTTT
CDR3aa: CASRREIDNSPLHF

d_gene: .
v_gene: TRBV18
j_gene: TRBJ2-7
abundance: .
CDR3nt: TGTGCCAGCTCGGGTGGGGCCCTTAGCGGCCACGAGCAGTACTTC
CDR3aa: CASSGGALSGHEQYF

d_gene: TRBD2
v_gene: TRBV12-3/TRBV12-4
j_gene: TRBJ2-1
abundance: once
CDR3nt: TGTGCCAGCAGCCTGACTAGCCATGAGCAGTTCTTC
CDR3aa: CASSLTSHEQFF

d_gene: .
v_gene: TRBV28
j_gene: TRBJ2-5
abundance: .
CDR3nt: TGTGCCAGCAGTTTGGAGGTTCGGGAGACCCAGTACTTC
CDR3aa: CASSLEVRETQYF

d_gene: TRBD1
v_gene: TRBV7-2
j_gene: TRBJ1-1
abundance: .
CDR3nt: TGTGCCAGCAGCTCCCAGGGACAGGGGCTTTCTGAAGCTTTCTTT
CDR3aa: CASSSQGQGLSEAFF

d_gene: TRBD1
v_gene: TRBV27
j_gene: TRBJ1-5
abundance: .
CDR3nt: TGTGCCAGCAGTCAGGGACAGGGGGCGCAGCCCCAGCATTTT
CDR3aa: CASSQGQGAQPQHF

d_gene: TRBD1
v_gene: TRBV28
j_gene: TRBJ1-2
abundance: .
CDR3nt: TGTGCCAGCAGTTCTAGGGGGGACAGTCGCTATGGCTACACCTTC
CDR3aa: CASSSRGDSRYGYTF

d_gene: .
v_gene: TRBV4-3
j_gene: TRBJ2-5
abundance: .
CDR3nt: TGCGCCAGCAGCCAAGACCGTCGGGCGGGCCAAGAGACCCAGTACTTC
CDR3aa: CASSQDRRAGQETQYF

d_gene: .
v_gene: TRBV7-8
j_gene: TRBJ1-5
abundance: many
CDR3nt: TGTGCCAGCAGCTTGGGCAGTCAAAATCAGCCCCAGCATTTT
CDR3aa: CASSLGSQNQPQHF

d_gene: .
v_gene: TRBV5-1
j_gene: TRBJ2-1
abundance: .
CDR3nt: TGCGCCAGCACTCGCTGGGAGAGCTCCTACAATGAGCAGTTCTTC
CDR3aa: CASTRWESSYNEQFF

d_gene: TRBD2
v_gene: TRBV5-1
j_gene: TRBJ2-2
abundance: .
CDR3nt: TGCGCCAGCAGCTTGGGGCTTAGCGGGACCCGACTGTTTTTT
CDR3aa: CASSLGLSGTRLFF

d_gene: .
v_gene: TRBV7-9
j_gene: TRBJ2-1
abundance: few
CDR3nt: TGTGCCAGCAGCTTTTCGGGATACACTCCCAATGAGCAGTTCTTC
CDR3aa: CASSFSGYTPNEQFF

d_gene: .
v_gene: TRBV5-1
j_gene: TRBJ1-1
abundance: .
CDR3nt: TGCGCCAGCAGCTTGGGAACGGTGAACACTGAAGCTTTCTTT
CDR3aa: CASSLGTVNTEAFF

d_gene: TRBD2
v_gene: TRBV7-3
j_gene: TRBJ2-2
abundance: .
CDR3nt: TGTGCCAGCAGCTTCCATGGACTAGCGGGATCGAACACCGGGGAGCTGTTTTTT
CDR3aa: CASSFHGLAGSNTGELFF

d_gene: .
v_gene: TRBV4-2
j_gene: TRBJ1-4
abundance: .
CDR3nt: TGTGCCAGCAGCCAAGATTTTATGGGGAGTCGTTCGGAAAAACTGTTTTTT
CDR3aa: CASSQDFMGSRSEKLFF

d_gene: TRBD2
v_gene: TRBV28
j_gene: TRBJ2-5
abundance: .
CDR3nt: TGTGCCAGCGGACTAGCGGGAGGGCCTGAGACCCAGTACTTC
CDR3aa: CASGLAGGPETQYF

d_gene: TRBD2
v_gene: TRBV7-9
j_gene: TRBJ2-5
abundance: .
CDR3nt: TGTGCCAGCAGCTTACAGGGGACTAGCGGGAAGGAGACCCAGTACTTC
CDR3aa: CASSLQGTSGKETQYF

d_gene: TRBD2
v_gene: TRBV6-4
j_gene: TRBJ2-7
abundance: once
CDR3nt: TGTGCCAGCAGTGTCCGACTAGCGGGACCTTCCTACGAGCAGTACTTC
CDR3aa: CASSVRLAGPSYEQYF